The T cell receptor (beta chain) described here comes from a study of response to subunit inactivated influenza vaccine. MiXCR was run by TCRdb on the RT-PCR reads, yielding one entry per CDR3 protein. The profile shows over 750,000 distinct CDR3 sequences, approximately 22% of them singletons. Sequences were derived from PBMCs from blood, sampled 4 to 6 days after vaccination. The receptor comes from a man aged 50 to 59 who received an inactivated influenza vaccine.

CDR3 in amino acids: CASSSGILAGLVGNIQYF. The CDR3 nucleotides are TGTGCCAGCAGCTCCGGAATTCTAGCAGGGTTGGTGGGAAACATTCAGTACTTC. This rearrangement joins TRBV5-4 to TRBJ2-4; D possibly matches TRBD1 or TRBD2 (5 bases each). Germline loops: CDR1 SGHNT, CDR2 YYREEE (reference sequence). V shed 3 bases and J shed 6 bases, with 25 bases lying between them. The CDR3 extends over 18 amino acids.